Detailed here is one T cell receptor (beta chain). Its antigen is unidentified. Stated treatment: oral pan-JAK inhibitor, 5-10 mg twice daily. Trimming took 1 base from V and 4 from J, leaving 10 bases between them. In germline, CDR1 is SQVTM, CDR2 ANQGSEA. This CDR3 comprises 13 residues. This sample is drawn from a study of CD8+ T cells in alopecia areata. Findings of the study overall: Relative to normal scalp, lesional scalp, especially alopecia totalis/universalis, showed higher clonality. Scalp sequencing also captures normal skin's resident alphabeta T cells.

Sequencing used cDNA as its template, made by extracting RNA and reverse transcribing it. The protocol was immunoSEQ multiplex PCR, while the TCRdb copy is restricted to in-frame clones and leaves out a portion. The sample carries approximately 150,000 clones, roughly 58% recorded once. The V and J genes are TRBV29-1 and TRBJ1-1; TRBD1 is a possible D gene (6 bases). This clonotype originated in a human donor with alopecia areata. The sample here was CD4+ T cells sorted from blood, taken at approximately week 60, from a patient treated with tofacitinib. The CDR3 DNA reads as TGCAGCGTTGAAGGCAGGGGTACCACTGAAGCTTTCTTT. Translated: CSVEGRGTTEAFF.